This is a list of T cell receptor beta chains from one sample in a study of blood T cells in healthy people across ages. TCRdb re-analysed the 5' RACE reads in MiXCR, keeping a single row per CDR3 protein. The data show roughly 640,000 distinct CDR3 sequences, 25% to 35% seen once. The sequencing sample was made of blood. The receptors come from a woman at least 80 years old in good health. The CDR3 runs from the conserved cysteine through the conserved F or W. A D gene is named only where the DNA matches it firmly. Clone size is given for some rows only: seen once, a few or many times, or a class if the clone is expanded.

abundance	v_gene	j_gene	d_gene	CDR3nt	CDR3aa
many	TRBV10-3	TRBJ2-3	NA	TGTGCCGTCGTCGGGGCCACAGATACGCAGTATTTT	CAVVGATDTQYF
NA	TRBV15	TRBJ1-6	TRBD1	TGTGCCACCAGCATTTGGACAGGGGGCAATTCACCCCTCCACTTT	CATSIWTGGNSPLHF
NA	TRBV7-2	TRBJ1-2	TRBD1	TGTACCAGCAGCTTATCGACAGGGGGCCGTGACTACACCTTC	CTSSLSTGGRDYTF
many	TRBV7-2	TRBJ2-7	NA	TGTGCCAGCGGCCCAAACAGGGTTGGGACTTACTACGAGCAGTACTTC	CASGPNRVGTYYEQYF
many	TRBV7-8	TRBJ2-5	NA	TGTGCCAGCAGCCTAGGGGGGGGGCGCCAAGAGACCCAGTACTTC	CASSLGGGRQETQYF
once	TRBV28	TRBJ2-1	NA	TGTGCCAGCAGTTGGGGCAGCCAAGAGACCCAGTTCTTC	CASSWGSQETQFF
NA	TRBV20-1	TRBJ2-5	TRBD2	TGCAGTGCTAGATACAGCGGGGATTTTAGCCTCCAAGAGACCCAGTACTTC	CSARYSGDFSLQETQYF
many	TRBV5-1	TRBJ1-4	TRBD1	TGCGCCAGCAGCGAGACAGGGCAAAATGAAAAACTGTTTTTT	CASSETGQNEKLFF
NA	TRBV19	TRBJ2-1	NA	TGTGCCAGTAGTATCGGAAATAACAATGAGCAGTTCTTC	CASSIGNNNEQFF
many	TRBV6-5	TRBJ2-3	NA	TGTGCCACCTCCCTTGGGACGGCTAGCACAGATACGCAGTATTTT	CATSLGTASTDTQYF
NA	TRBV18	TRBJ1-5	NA	TGTGCCAGCTCACCACCCAGGGGCCCAGGTATGTCCCAGCATTTT	CASSPPRGPGMSQHF
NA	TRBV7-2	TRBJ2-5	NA	TGTGCCAGCAGCCGGAGATGGGGCCTGGAGACCCAGTACTTC	CASSRRWGLETQYF
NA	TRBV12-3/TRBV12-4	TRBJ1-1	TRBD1	TGTGCCAGCAGTTTAATATCCGGGACAGGGAAGAACACTGAAGCTTTCTTT	CASSLISGTGKNTEAFF
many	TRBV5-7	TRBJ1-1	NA	TGTGCCAGCAGCCCGGGACGGATGAACACTGAAGCTTTCTTT	CASSPGRMNTEAFF
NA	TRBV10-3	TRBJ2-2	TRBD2	TGTGCCACCGGGACTAGCGGGGGGGCCGGCACCGGGGAGCTGTTTTTT	CATGTSGGAGTGELFF
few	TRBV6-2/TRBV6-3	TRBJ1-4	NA	TGTGCCAGCAGTTTACGGCAGACGGCCTCTGGCGGAAAACTGTTTTTT	CASSLRQTASGGKLFF
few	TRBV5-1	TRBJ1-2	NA	TGCGCCAGCAGCTCCGGGGGTCTATATGGCTACACCTTC	CASSSGGLYGYTF
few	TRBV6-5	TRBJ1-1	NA	TGTGCCAGCAGTTACCAAGGATCTGCTGAAGCTTTCTTT	CASSYQGSAEAFF
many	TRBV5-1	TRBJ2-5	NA	TGCGCCAGCAGCCCAGGGGGGGAAGAGACCCAGTACTTC	CASSPGGEETQYF
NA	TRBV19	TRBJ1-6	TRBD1	TGTGCCAGTGGGACAGCAAATTCACCCCTCCACTTT	CASGTANSPLHF
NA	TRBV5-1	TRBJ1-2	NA	TGCGCCAGCATGGGCAGAATCCCCCCATTTGGATACACCTTC	CASMGRIPPFGYTF
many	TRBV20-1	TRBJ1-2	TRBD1	TGCAGTGCTTCGCCGGGACAGGGCTTCTATGGCTACACCTTC	CSASPGQGFYGYTF
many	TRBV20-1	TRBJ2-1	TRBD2	TGCAGTGCTAGGATTCCGGAGTTAGCGGGGGGCAGGGGTGAGCAGTTCTTC	CSARIPELAGGRGEQFF
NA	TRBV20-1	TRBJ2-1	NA	TGCAGTGCTAGTATCACGAGCTCCTACAATGAGCAGTTCTTC	CSASITSSYNEQFF
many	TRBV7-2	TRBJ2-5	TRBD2	TGTGCCAGCAGCTCAAGCGGGGGGATCCAAGAGACCCAGTACTTC	CASSSSGGIQETQYF
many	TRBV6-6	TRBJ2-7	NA	TGTGCCAGCACCTTACAGGCCCCCGGAGGTAGCGAGCAGTACTTC	CASTLQAPGGSEQYF
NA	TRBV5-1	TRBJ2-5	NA	TGCGCCAGCAGCCCCACGAGGGGCCAGTGTAATGAGCAGTACTTC	CASSPTRGQCNEQYF
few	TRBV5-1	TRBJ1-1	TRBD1	TGCGCCAGCAGCACACAGGGGAAGAGCATGAACACTGAAGCTTTCTTT	CASSTQGKSMNTEAFF
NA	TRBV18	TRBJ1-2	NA	TGTGCCAGCTCACCAACGGGAAGCAGGGGCGCAACTAACTATGGCTACACCTTC	CASSPTGSRGATNYGYTF
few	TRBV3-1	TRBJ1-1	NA	TGTGCCAGCACCCTCGGAGCTAACACTGAAGCTTTCTTT	CASTLGANTEAFF
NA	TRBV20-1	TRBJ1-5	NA	TGCAGTGCCCCCCGGGAAAGGGGCAATCAGCCCCAGCATTTT	CSAPRERGNQPQHF
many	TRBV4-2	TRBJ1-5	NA	TGTGCCAGCAGCCAAGAAAGGATGGGGATCGTGAGTCAGCCCCAGCATTTT	CASSQERMGIVSQPQHF
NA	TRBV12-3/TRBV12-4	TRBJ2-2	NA	TGTGCCAGCAGTTTACTGTCGTACGGGGAGCTGTTTTTT	CASSLLSYGELFF
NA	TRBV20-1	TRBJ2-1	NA	TGCAGTGCTAGAGATTACGCCGGGAATGAGCAGTTCTTC	CSARDYAGNEQFF
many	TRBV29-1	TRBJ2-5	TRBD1	TGCAGCGTGGACCCGGGACAGGGGTTTGGGACCCAGTACTTC	CSVDPGQGFGTQYF
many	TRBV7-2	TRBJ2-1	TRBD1	TGTGCCAGCAGTCTGGACAGGGGGCGGAATGAGCAGTTCTTC	CASSLDRGRNEQFF
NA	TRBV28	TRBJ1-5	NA	TGTGCCAGCAGCGAAAGCAATCAGCCCCAGCATTTT	CASSESNQPQHF
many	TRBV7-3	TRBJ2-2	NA	TGTGCCAGCAGCTTAATACTAAGCACCGGGGAGCTGTTTTTT	CASSLILSTGELFF
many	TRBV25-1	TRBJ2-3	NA	TGTGCCAGCAGTGAATTCACAGATACGCAGTATTTT	CASSEFTDTQYF
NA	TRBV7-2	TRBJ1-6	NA	TGTGCCAGCAGCTTAGTCTTAGGGCCCCTCCACTTT	CASSLVLGPLHF
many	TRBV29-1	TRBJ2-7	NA	TGCAGCGTAAGAACAGGGTACGAGCAGTACTTC	CSVRTGYEQYF
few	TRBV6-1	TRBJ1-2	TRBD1	TGTGCCAGCACCCCCCGGGACAGGGTTTCCGAACCAAACTATGGCTACACCTTC	CASTPRDRVSEPNYGYTF
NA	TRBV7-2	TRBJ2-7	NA	TGTGCCAGCTCCCCTCCGGTGAGGGGATACGAGCAGTACTTC	CASSPPVRGYEQYF
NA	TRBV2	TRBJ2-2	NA	TGTGCCAGCAGTGAAGTCAGGTCGGCGAACACCGGGGAGCTGTTTTTT	CASSEVRSANTGELFF
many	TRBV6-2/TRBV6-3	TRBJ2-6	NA	TGTGCCAGCAGTGATCCAGGGAGCTCTGGGGCCAACGTCCTGACTTTC	CASSDPGSSGANVLTF
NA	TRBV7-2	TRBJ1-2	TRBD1	TGTGCCAGCAGACCGCAGGGGGCAGGTGGCTACACCTTC	CASRPQGAGGYTF
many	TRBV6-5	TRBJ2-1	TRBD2	TGTGCCAGCTCGATTAGCGGGGGGGGACCCCGGGCTCAGTTCTTC	CASSISGGGPRAQFF
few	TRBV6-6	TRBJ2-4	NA	TGTGCCAGCAGGTCGACAGGAGGGCGCAGGGAAAACATTCAGTACTTC	CASRSTGGRRENIQYF
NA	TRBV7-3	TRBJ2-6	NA	TGTGCCAGCAGCTTAGCACAGTTCTCTGGGGCCAACGTCCTGACTTTC	CASSLAQFSGANVLTF
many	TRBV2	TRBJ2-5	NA	TGTGCCAGCAGTGTAAAGCAGGAGACCCAGTACTTC	CASSVKQETQYF
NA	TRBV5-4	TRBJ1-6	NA	TGTGCCAGCAGCCCAGACGGACGGACGAATTCACCCCTCCACTTT	CASSPDGRTNSPLHF
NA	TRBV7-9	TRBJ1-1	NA	TGTGCCAGCAGCTTAGTAGGGACTGCTGAAGCTTTCTTT	CASSLVGTAEAFF
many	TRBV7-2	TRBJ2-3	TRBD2	TGTGCCAGCAGCCCCGGACTAGCGGGGGCCTTCACAGATACGCAGTATTTT	CASSPGLAGAFTDTQYF
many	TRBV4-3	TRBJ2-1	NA	TGCGCCAGCAGCCGGGAGCAAGCTAGAGAGCAGTTCTTC	CASSREQAREQFF
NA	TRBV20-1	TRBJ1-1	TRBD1	TGCAGTGCTCGACAGGGTGGTAGGGGTGGTACTGAAGCTTTCTTT	CSARQGGRGGTEAFF